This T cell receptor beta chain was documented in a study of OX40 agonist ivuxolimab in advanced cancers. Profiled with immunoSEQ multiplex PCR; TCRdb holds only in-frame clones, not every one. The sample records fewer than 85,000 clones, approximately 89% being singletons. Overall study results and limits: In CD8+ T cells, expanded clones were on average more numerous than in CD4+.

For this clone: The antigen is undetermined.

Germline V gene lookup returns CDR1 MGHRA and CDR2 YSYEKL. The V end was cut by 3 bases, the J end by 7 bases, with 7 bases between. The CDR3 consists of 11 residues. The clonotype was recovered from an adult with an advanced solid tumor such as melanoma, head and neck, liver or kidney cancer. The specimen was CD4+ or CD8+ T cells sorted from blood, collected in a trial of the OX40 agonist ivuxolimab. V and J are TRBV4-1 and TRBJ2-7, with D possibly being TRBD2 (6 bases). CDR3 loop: CASSQGREQYF. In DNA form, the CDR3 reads TGCGCCAGCAGCCAGGGGAGGGAGCAGTACTTC.